These 2 T cell receptor beta chains share one sample of origin, sequenced in a study of cytomegalovirus exposure and HLA in healthy donors. Primers: 60 Vbeta forward and 13 Jbeta reverse. TCRdb's copy holds only in-frame clones and misses some; the assay was immunoSEQ multiplex PCR. The sample data list approximately 100,000 clones. The material sequenced was PBMCs. Receptors originate from a middle-aged man in good health and CMV-seronegative.

The chain couples TRBV9 to TRBJ2-3; tentatively, D is TRBD1 (5 bases). Germline V CDR1 and CDR2: SGDLS, YYNGEE. V gave up 4 bases and J gave up 2 bases, with 14 bases separating them. The CDR3 covers 15 residues. The CDR3 DNA is TGTGCCAGCAGCACCTTACAAGGGGACACAGATACGCAGTATTTT. This sequence encodes CASSTLQGDTDTQYF.

The chain has TRBV10-1 and TRBJ1-2; D remains ambiguous. V was shortened by 0 bases and J by 8 bases, with 10 bases between the two germline ends. This CDR3 is 13 amino acids long. Germline CDR1 and CDR2: WNHNN and SYGVQD (reference sequence). The CDR3 DNA reads TGCGCCAGCAGTGAGTCGTCAGGCCGCGGCTACACCTTC. Translating it yields CASSESSGRGYTF.